This TCR beta chain was observed in a study of chemoradiotherapy in HPV16-positive cancers. Using immunoSEQ multiplex PCR, the repertoire was profiled, and TCRdb retains in-frame clones only, with some absent. Here the sample spans about 1,800 clones, about 84% being singletons. Study-wide results and limits: In HPV16-positive patients, HPV-responsive T-cell expansion tracked better recurrence-free survival.

Germline V gene data show CDR1 as SGHNT and CDR2 as YYREEE (reference sequence). Trimming removed 0 bases at V and 2 bases at J, with 12 bases between. The CDR3 contains 15 residues. On this clone itself: The antigen remains undetermined.

The rearrangement joins TRBV5-4 to TRBJ2-7; D is unresolved. The sample was tumor tissue, taken from a patient who underwent chemoradiotherapy. The clonotype was recovered from a human donor with HPV-associated anogenital cancer. DNA of the CDR3: TGTGCCAGCAGCTTGGGGGATGAAGGGCCCTACGAGCAGTACTTC. Residues: CASSLGDEGPYEQYF.